The clone carrying this T cell receptor beta chain has a count of ten or more. Its specificity is not known. The sample originates from a study of early T cells in non-severe SARS-CoV-2 infection. About the research overall: Unpaired chains resulted from sequencing bulk RNA of unsorted whole blood. General observations from the study: Private and CD4 specificities were missed by VDJdb matching, which favored anti-spike CD8 responses.

The TCR library protocol attached unique molecular identifiers to the individual cDNA molecules. One entry per CDR3 protein, called by TCRdb with MiXCR from the 5' RACE reads. Among around 30,000 distinct CDR3 sequences listed, approximately 5.4% were seen once. Per germline, CDR1 SGHNT and CDR2 YENEEA. This CDR3 has 15 residues. The V gene lost 4 bases and the J gene lost 3 bases, with 12 bases spanning the gap. This chain uses TRBV11-3 with TRBJ2-2; D call uncertain. Sequencing used whole blood. This clonotype was obtained from an adult who was a healthcare worker with PCR-confirmed SARS-CoV-2 infection or an uninfected control (not recorded which). The DNA for the CDR3 is TGTGCCAGCAGCTCGGACGGTACCTACACCGGGGAGCTGTTTTTT. It yields the protein CASSSDGTYTGELFF.